This T cell receptor beta chain was profiled in a study of blood T cell repertoires in COVID-19 (dated by TCRdb to the early 2020s). The study in broad terms: Samples covering the acute and convalescent phases of COVID-19 were provided by collaborators in the United States, Italy and Spain. HLA class I and class II types, where available, came from metadata supplied by the sample provider rather than from assay-based typing. The prospective study material was composed of cDNA or gDNA derived from T cells, B-cell-depleted T cells, or PBMCs. The samples were drawn from two sources: the first 160 participants of the ongoing ImmuneRACE study, and fewer than 1,500 subjects contributed by 6 global collaborators. The repertoires were released in a freely available public database meant as a resource for research on the immune response to SARS-CoV-2. The sample metadata nearly always contained a de-identified subject ID, COVID-19 status, age in years and sex. Deeply sampled blood TCRbeta repertoires from subjects exposed to, actively infected with, or recovered from COVID-19 were included in the dataset.

Note on this clone: What antigen it recognizes has not been identified. Per-base quality was not reported, and no clone a single base away is much larger than it.

TCRbeta CDR3 regions were amplified from genomic DNA by means of the immunoSEQ Assay, a bias-controlled multiplex PCR. From the authors' description of their analysis: Within the assay, amplification of reference gene primers was used to estimate how many nucleated cells each sample contained. To quantify the absolute abundance of each unique TCRbeta CDR3 rearrangement, sequence reads were collapsed and filtered. For each sample, productive Simpson clonality was calculated as the square root of Simpson's diversity index over productive rearrangements. TCRdb re-hosts the immuneACCESS table, in-frame sequences only. Its copies lack some clones; in the studies checked, an unresolved V gene accounts for under half of them, and the cause for the rest is not known. That table supplies the V and J calls and clone size; D and trimming were determined from the DNA. Within this sample are about 51,000 clones, with 70% to 90% of them counted one time only. The ten largest clones take up over 1% of the sample.

What the authors observed across the whole study: The amount of clinical and demographic metadata varied by source and participant and was provided uncurated.

For CDR1 and CDR2, the germline V gene lists SGHDN and FVKESK. Including cysteine and phenylalanine, the CDR3 has 13 amino acids. The only DNA kept is the CDR3, 39 bases in frame from the first base. V is pared back by 0 bases and J by 4 bases, with 6 bases lying between the germline termini. Each collaborating institution followed its own protocols to collect whole blood in K2EDTA tubes. For TCRbeta analysis, collaborator samples were shipped as frozen whole blood, as isolated PBMCs, or as DNA extracted from either sample type. The sequence was collected from a man aged 55 to 69 with acute or convalescent COVID-19. The sequenced material came from peripheral blood. The chain couples TRBV14 to TRBJ1-2, with no confidently assigned D gene. At the DNA level, the sequence is TGTGCCAGCAGCCAAGAGGGCTTCTATGGCTACACCTTC. Translated, this gives CASSQEGFYGYTF. The variable domain in full, with residues beyond the CDR3 obtained from the reference TRBV14 and TRBJ1-2 genes, is EAGVTQFPSHSVIEKGQTVTLRCDPISGHDNLYWYRRVMGKEIKFLLHFVKESKQDESGMPNNRFLAERTGGTYSTLKVQPAELEDSGVYFCASSQEGFYGYTFGSGTRLTVV.